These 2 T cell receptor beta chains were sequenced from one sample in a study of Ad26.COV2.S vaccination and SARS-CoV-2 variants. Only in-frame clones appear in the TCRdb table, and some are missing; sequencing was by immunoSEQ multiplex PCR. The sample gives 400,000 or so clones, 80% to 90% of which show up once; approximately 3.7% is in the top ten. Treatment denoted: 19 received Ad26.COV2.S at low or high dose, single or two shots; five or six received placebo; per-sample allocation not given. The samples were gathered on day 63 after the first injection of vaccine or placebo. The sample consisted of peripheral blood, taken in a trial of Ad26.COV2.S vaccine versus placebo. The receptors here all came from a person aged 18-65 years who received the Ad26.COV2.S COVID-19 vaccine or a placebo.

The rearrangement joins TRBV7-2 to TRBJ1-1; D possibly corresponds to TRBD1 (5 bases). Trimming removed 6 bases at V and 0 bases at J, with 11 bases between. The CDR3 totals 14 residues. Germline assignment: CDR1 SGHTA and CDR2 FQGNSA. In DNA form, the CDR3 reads TGTGCCAGCAGTGCCGGGACCTTGAACACTGAAGCTTTCTTT. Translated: CASSAGTLNTEAFF.

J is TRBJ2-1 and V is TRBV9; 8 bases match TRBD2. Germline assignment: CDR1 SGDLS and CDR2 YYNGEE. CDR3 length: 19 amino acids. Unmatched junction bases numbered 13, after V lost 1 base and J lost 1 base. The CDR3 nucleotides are TGTGCCAGCAGCGTATCTTGGGGACGGGCGGGGGGATCCTACAATGAGCAGTTCTTC. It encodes CASSVSWGRAGGSYNEQFF.